This T cell receptor (beta chain) came from a study of blood T cell repertoires in COVID-19. Study-wide context: Samples came from the United States, Italy and Spain, spanning acute and convalescent COVID-19.

TCRdb's copy holds only in-frame clones and misses some; the assay was immunoSEQ multiplex PCR. This table holds about 320,000 clones, about 88% found once. CDR1 ENHRY and CDR2 SYGVKD come from the germline V gene. The CDR3 contains 13 residues. V lost 2 bases to trimming and J lost 2 bases, with 6 bases between them. This rearrangement joins TRBV10-3 to TRBJ2-5; D is undetermined. Sequencing input: PBMCs or T cells enriched from blood (not recorded which). This clonotype was obtained from a man aged 55 to 70 who had recovered from COVID-19. The CDR3 reads CAISETVQETQYF. CDR3 DNA: TGTGCCATCAGTGAGACAGTACAAGAGACCCAGTACTTC.